A selection of T cell receptor beta chains follows, all from one sample in a study of cytomegalovirus exposure and HLA in healthy donors. The data were produced by immunoSEQ multiplex PCR, yet TCRdb's version contains in-frame clones alone and is incomplete. The repertoire consists of around 200,000 clones, with roughly 80% occurring once and the leading ten covering 2.8%. The sequencing sample was made of PBMCs. These receptors were taken from a woman between 18 and 30 years old in good health and CMV-seropositive. Both conserved end residues are part of each CDR3. D genes are given only for firm matches. Some rows mark clone size as missing; the rest say once, few, many or name a class of expanded clone.

v_call	j_call	clone_size	d_call	cdr3_nt	cdr3_aa
TRBV12-5	TRBJ2-1	NA	TRBD2	TGTGCTAGTCTCACAGGCGGGGGGTCCGCCAAAGAGCAGTTCTTC	CASLTGGGSAKEQFF
TRBV4-3	TRBJ2-5	NA	NA	TGCGCCAGCAGCTACGGGGTTGGAGAGACCCAGTACTTC	CASSYGVGETQYF
TRBV6-5	TRBJ1-3	NA	NA	TGTGCCAGCAGTGTGACAGTTGGGTCTGGAAACACCATATATTTT	CASSVTVGSGNTIYF
TRBV5-1	TRBJ2-2	NA	NA	TGCGCCAGCAGCGCCGGACAGAACGGGGAGCTGTTTTTT	CASSAGQNGELFF
TRBV18	TRBJ2-3	NA	NA	TGTGCCAGCTCACCACCGACTTGGGATACGCAGTATTTT	CASSPPTWDTQYF
TRBV19	TRBJ1-5	NA	NA	TGTGCCAGTAGGCTCGGTTCAGGAGACAACAGGCAGCCCCAGCATTTT	CASRLGSGDNRQPQHF
TRBV25-1	TRBJ2-1	NA	NA	TGTGCCAGCAGTGAATACGTGGGGCGTGAGCAGTTCTTC	CASSEYVGREQFF
TRBV6-6	TRBJ2-1	once	NA	TGTGCCAGCAGGAGGGATATCTATGAGCAGTTCTTC	CASRRDIYEQFF
TRBV28	TRBJ1-6	NA	NA	TGTGCCAGCCAAAACCCCCCGACGGGGAGCTGGAGAAATTCACCCCTCCACTTT	CASQNPPTGSWRNSPLHF
TRBV4-1	TRBJ2-5	NA	TRBD2	TGCGCCAGCACCCCCGCGGGGGGAGAGACCCAGTACTTC	CASTPAGGETQYF
TRBV5-1	TRBJ2-3	NA	TRBD2	TGCGCCAGCAGCTACCGAGCGGGGGGGCGGACAGATACGCAGTATTTT	CASSYRAGGRTDTQYF
TRBV27	TRBJ2-7	NA	TRBD2	TGTGCCAGCGGGAGGGACTTAGACATCTACGAGCAGTACTTC	CASGRDLDIYEQYF
TRBV29-1	TRBJ2-5	NA	TRBD1	TGCAGCCAACTCCTACAGGGGTCCCCAGAGACCCAGTACTTC	CSQLLQGSPETQYF
TRBV9	TRBJ1-2	NA	NA	TGTGCCAGCAGCGTAGTTCAGGGGAGCCCTCATGGCTACACCTTC	CASSVVQGSPHGYTF
TRBV6-1	TRBJ2-1	NA	TRBD1	TGTGCCAGCGGTTGGACAGGGGGAAACGGGGAGCAGTTCTTC	CASGWTGGNGEQFF
TRBV9	TRBJ1-4	NA	NA	TGTGCCAGCAGCGCCCGGGACTTGGGAGATGAAAAACTGTTTTTT	CASSARDLGDEKLFF
TRBV7-2	TRBJ1-2	NA	NA	TGTGCCAGCAGCTTAGATCCCGGAGGAATGGGCTATGGCTACACCTTC	CASSLDPGGMGYGYTF
TRBV9	TRBJ1-5	NA	NA	TGTGCCAGCCTTAATCGATTAGTGTTTCGCCCAAATCAGCCCCAGCATTTT	CASLNRLVFRPNQPQHF
TRBV5-1	TRBJ2-5	NA	NA	TGCGCCAGCAGCCCCGGGGACTGGGAGGAGACCCAGTACTTC	CASSPGDWEETQYF
TRBV7-2	TRBJ1-5	NA	NA	TGTGCCAGCAGCTTAGCGGGCGGGGGTAGTCAGCCCCAGCATTTT	CASSLAGGGSQPQHF
TRBV7-3	TRBJ1-1	NA	NA	TGTGCCAGCAGCTTAAGCAGGGGGAACACTGAAGCTTTCTTT	CASSLSRGNTEAFF
TRBV5-1	TRBJ2-5	NA	TRBD1	TGCGCCAGCAGCGACACAGGGGGGACCCAGTACTTC	CASSDTGGTQYF
TRBV11-2	TRBJ2-4	NA	TRBD1	TGTGCCAGCAGCCTAGGGACAGTCCCCGCCATTCAGTACTTC	CASSLGTVPAIQYF
TRBV5-6	TRBJ2-7	NA	NA	TGTGCCAGCAGCGCTCAGGTGAGTGGCGAGCAGTACTTC	CASSAQVSGEQYF
TRBV15	TRBJ2-2	few	NA	TGTGCCACCAGCAGAGAATCAGGCACCGGGGAGCTGTTTTTT	CATSRESGTGELFF
TRBV7-5	TRBJ1-1	NA	NA	TGTGCCAGAAGCTTAGTCACGGGAAACACTGAAGCTTTCTTT	CARSLVTGNTEAFF
TRBV19	TRBJ2-3	NA	NA	TGTGCCAGTAGTATGGGGGCCACCCCCAAACGAGATACGCAGTATTTT	CASSMGATPKRDTQYF
TRBV2	TRBJ1-5	few	NA	TGTGCCAGCAGTTCACTTGGACGGACTTCTCAGCCCCAGCATTTT	CASSSLGRTSQPQHF
TRBV2	TRBJ2-7	NA	NA	TGTGCCAGCAGTGACCCCAGGGGATCCTACGAGCAGTACTTC	CASSDPRGSYEQYF
TRBV5-1	TRBJ2-7	NA	TRBD2	TGCGCCAGCAGCACGGGACTAGCGGGGTACGAGCAGTACTTC	CASSTGLAGYEQYF
TRBV7-6	TRBJ1-6	NA	TRBD1	TGTGCCAGCAGCCCAGGGACAGTCTTTTCACCCCTCCACTTT	CASSPGTVFSPLHF
TRBV19	TRBJ1-6	few	TRBD1	TGTGCCAGTAGTCCAAGGGACAGGGGGCGTTCACCCCTCCACTTT	CASSPRDRGRSPLHF
TRBV7-9	TRBJ2-1	NA	TRBD2	TGTGCCAGCAGCTTCAAAGCGGGGGGCCTGAATGAGCAGTTCTTC	CASSFKAGGLNEQFF
TRBV6-1	TRBJ2-2	NA	TRBD1	TGTGCCAGCAGTGAATCCTGGACAGGGGCCGAGGAGCTGTTTTTT	CASSESWTGAEELFF
TRBV5-8	TRBJ2-1	NA	TRBD2	TGTGCCAGCAGCTTCCCGACTAGCGGGGGGGCGGGGAACAATGAGCAGTTCTTC	CASSFPTSGGAGNNEQFF
TRBV7-2	TRBJ2-5	NA	TRBD1	TGTGCCAGCGGACAGGATACAGAGACCCAGTACTTC	CASGQDTETQYF
TRBV5-1	TRBJ2-7	NA	TRBD2	TGCGCCAGCAGCTTGGTCGGCGGGAGCTCCTACGAGCAGTACTTC	CASSLVGGSSYEQYF
TRBV7-3	TRBJ2-7	NA	NA	TGTGCCAGCAGCTTATTTCCCAGGGACTACGAGCAGTACTTC	CASSLFPRDYEQYF
TRBV7-8	TRBJ2-2	NA	TRBD1	TGTGCCAGCATCCTAATAGGGGGACAGGGGTCTTTCACCGGGGAGCTGTTTTTT	CASILIGGQGSFTGELFF
TRBV7-2	TRBJ2-7	few	TRBD1	TGTGCCAGCAGCCCTGGGCGGCGACAGGGGCTGGACGAGCAGTACTTC	CASSPGRRQGLDEQYF
TRBV4-3	TRBJ2-6	NA	NA	TGCGCCAGCAGCCAAGAACCCCAGGGGAGCTCTGGGGCCAACGTCCTGACTTTC	CASSQEPQGSSGANVLTF
TRBV13	TRBJ1-5	NA	NA	TGTGCCAGCAGCCCACATGGCGGGAATCAGCCCCAGCATTTT	CASSPHGGNQPQHF
TRBV7-3	TRBJ2-7	NA	NA	TGTGCCAGCAGCTTAACGGGGGCCAGAGGCTACGAGCAGTACTTC	CASSLTGARGYEQYF
TRBV5-4	TRBJ1-2	NA	NA	TGTGCCAGCAGCGTTTTCAGCTATGGCTACACCTTC	CASSVFSYGYTF
TRBV7-2	TRBJ2-1	NA	NA	TGTGCCAGCAGTTTCGACCGAAACCCCGGGAATGAGCAGTTCTTC	CASSFDRNPGNEQFF
TRBV19	TRBJ1-4	NA	NA	TGTGCCAGTAGAGCAGTTCGGGGGAACGGTGCAACTAATGAAAAACTGTTTTTT	CASRAVRGNGATNEKLFF
TRBV4-1	TRBJ2-3	NA	TRBD2	TGCGCCAGCAGCCAAGACGAAGCGGGGGCGCAGTATTTT	CASSQDEAGAQYF
TRBV5-1	TRBJ2-5	NA	TRBD1	TGCGCCAGCAGCACGGACAGGGGAACGCAGACCCAGTACTTC	CASSTDRGTQTQYF
TRBV7-5	TRBJ2-7	NA	NA	TGTGCCAGAAGCTCCCCACAAGATAACTACGAGCAGTACTTC	CARSSPQDNYEQYF
TRBV6-5	TRBJ2-7	NA	TRBD1	TGTGCCAGCAAGGTTAGGACAGGGCCATCCTACGAGCAGTACTTC	CASKVRTGPSYEQYF
TRBV6-4	TRBJ2-3	NA	TRBD2	TGTGCCAGCAGTGCCCGGGGGCTAGCGGGGGCCGATACGCAGTATTTT	CASSARGLAGADTQYF
TRBV4-3	TRBJ2-6	medium-sized	TRBD1	TGCGCCAGCAGCCACGGGACAGATGGGGCCAACGTCCTGACTTTC	CASSHGTDGANVLTF
TRBV7-2	TRBJ2-5	NA	NA	TGTGCCAGCAGCGGAAATAGGGGGGGCTGGGAGACCCAGTACTTC	CASSGNRGGWETQYF
TRBV6-5	TRBJ1-2	NA	TRBD1	TGTGCCAGCAGTTCGGACAGGGGAACGGATGGCTACACCTTC	CASSSDRGTDGYTF
TRBV7-2	TRBJ2-5	NA	TRBD1	TGTGCCAGCAGCTTAGTTGGCAGGGGGCAGGAGACCCAGTACTTC	CASSLVGRGQETQYF
TRBV7-9	TRBJ2-1	NA	TRBD2	TGTGCCAGCAGCCGCCGGGGCGGGGGGTCAAACAATGAGCAGTTCTTC	CASSRRGGGSNNEQFF